The 10 T cell receptor beta chains listed next were all sequenced from one sample in a study of T cell changes during pregnancy in multiple sclerosis. Libraries were prepared by immunoSEQ multiplex PCR; TCRdb keeps only in-frame clonotypes and omits some of them. This table has around 64,000 clones, about nine tenths appearing once. This material consisted of CD4+ T cells from peripheral blood mononuclear cells, taken after pregnancy. Every receptor here comes from a female donor with multiple sclerosis, enrolled in a pregnancy study.

The rearrangement joins TRBV19 to TRBJ2-2, with D uncertain. Looked up from germline, CDR1 is LNHDA and CDR2 is SQIVND (reference sequence). The CDR3 is 15 residues long. V shed 3 bases and J shed 5 bases, with 13 bases lying between them. The CDR3 region has the DNA TGTGCCAGTAGTATGTTGGCCACCGGGACCGGGGAGCTGTTTTTT. This encodes CASSMLATGTGELFF.

The rearrangement uses TRBV15 and TRBJ1-2, with 8 bases matching TRBD1. After removal of 4 bases from V and 8 bases from J, the junction contained 6 bases not matched to a gene. Germline CDR1 is LNHNV and CDR2 is YYDKDF (reference sequence). The CDR3 extends over 13 amino acids. The CDR3 region is CATSTRTGQGYTF. The CDR3 coding sequence is TGTGCCACCAGCACTAGGACAGGGCAGGGCTACACCTTC.

The rearrangement uses TRBV5-1 and TRBJ2-1; 12 bases map to TRBD1. Germline trimming cut 3 bases from V and 6 bases from J; bases unmatched to any gene: 4. Germline lookup yields CDR1 SGHRS and CDR2 YFSETQ. The CDR3 sequence is 15 residues long. The CDR3 DNA sequence: TGCGCCAGCAGCTACGGGGACAGGGGGCTCAATGAGCAGTTCTTC. Translating it yields CASSYGDRGLNEQFF.

CDR3 DNA sequence: TGTGCCAGCAGCTTAGTCAGCCAGCACAGTCGGAATGAGCAGTTCTTC. Translation gives CASSLVSQHSRNEQFF. This chain connects TRBV11-2 to TRBJ2-1; unclear D gene. The CDR3 contains 16 residues. The germline V and J ends were trimmed by 1 base and 7 bases, with 17 bases remaining between them. Looked up from germline, CDR1 is SGHAT and CDR2 is FQNNGV.

V gene TRBV10-1 combines with J gene TRBJ2-7; 7 bases are a match to TRBD1. Germline values: CDR1 WNHNN, CDR2 SYGVQD (reference sequence). V trimming: 9 bases; J trimming: 7 bases; junction bases outside the gene matches: 12. This CDR3 is 13 amino acids long. The CDR3: CARVWDSPLEQYF. The CDR3 coding sequence is TGCGCCAGGGTTTGGGACAGTCCTTTAGAGCAGTACTTC.

The chain has TRBV28 and TRBJ2-1, with 8 bases fitting TRBD2. After removal of 6 bases from V and 6 bases from J, the junction contained 4 bases not matched to a gene. Germline V gene lookup returns CDR1 MDHEN and CDR2 SYDVKM. The CDR3 has 13 amino acids. CDR3 protein: CASSSGGLNEQFF. Written as DNA, the CDR3 is TGTGCCAGCAGCTCGGGGGGGCTCAATGAGCAGTTCTTC.

V and J are TRBV4-1 and TRBJ2-3; 9 nucleotides match TRBD2. The CDR3 spans 16 residues. Per germline, CDR1 MGHRA and CDR2 YSYEKL. V trimming: 2 bases; J trimming: 9 bases; junction bases outside the gene matches: 12. The CDR3 DNA reads as TGCGCCAGCAGCCAATCTAGCGGGGATGTTCGCCAGACGCAGTATTTT. Translating gives CASSQSSGDVRQTQYF.

This chain connects TRBV10-3 to TRBJ2-1, with TRBD2 identical over 16 bases. The CDR3 is 17 residues long. Losses at the gene ends were 5 bases for V and 2 bases for J; bases not matched to a gene: 3. Germline V gene lookup returns CDR1 ENHRY and CDR2 SYGVKD. This CDR3 reads CAISPGTSGRAYNEQFF. The DNA for the CDR3 is TGTGCCATCAGTCCCGGGACTAGCGGGAGGGCCTACAATGAGCAGTTCTTC.

This chain joins TRBV27 and TRBJ2-6; D is possibly TRBD1 (5 bases). The CDR3 extends over 15 amino acids. V was clipped by 8 bases and J by 4 bases, with 15 bases between them. Germline V gene lookup returns CDR1 MNHEY and CDR2 SMNVEV (reference sequence). The CDR3 reads CASQSGQIGANVLTF. The CDR3 region has the DNA TGTGCCAGCCAATCAGGGCAGATAGGGGCCAACGTCCTGACTTTC.

The J gene is TRBJ2-3, the V gene TRBV19; D unresolved. The CDR3 length is 11 residues. CDR1 is LNHDA, CDR2 SQIVND, per germline (reference sequence). Trimming took 6 bases from V and 2 from J, leaving 3 bases between them. CDR3: CASSYTDTQYF. The DNA for the CDR3 is TGTGCCAGTAGCTACACAGATACGCAGTATTTT.